This is a list of T cell receptor beta chains from one sample in a study of T cell responses to AZD1222 COVID-19 vaccine. Some clones are missing from TCRdb's copy, which holds only in-frame ones; the method was immunoSEQ multiplex PCR. In the table there are approximately 160,000 clones, around nine tenths of which are singletons. This specimen consisted of peripheral blood, obtained on day 0 of AZD1222 vaccination. Receptors were obtained from an adult in good health. Both conserved end residues are part of each CDR3. Fields, in order: D gene, clone size, V gene, J gene, CDR3 DNA, CDR3 protein. A D gene is named only where the DNA matches it firmly. Clone size is stated in some rows and not others, as once, few, many or a class when expanded.

>TRBD1|.|TRBV27|TRBJ2-7
TGTGCCAGCAGTCAAGGGACAGCCTACGAGCAGTACTTC
CASSQGTAYEQYF
>.|once|TRBV28|TRBJ1-5
TGTGCCAGCAGTCCCAGGCAAGGCAATCAGCCCCAGCATTTT
CASSPRQGNQPQHF
>.|once|TRBV19|TRBJ1-4
TGTGCCAGTACCTCCGTGGGGGTTGGTGAAAAACTGTTTTTT
CASTSVGVGEKLFF
>.|.|TRBV6-4|TRBJ2-3
TGTGCCAGCCGTCGAACTAGCACAGATACGCAGTATTTT
CASRRTSTDTQYF
>.|.|TRBV5-1|TRBJ2-7
TGCGCCAGCAGTCGGACAGCCAGCTCCTACGAGCAGTACTTC
CASSRTASSYEQYF
>.|few|TRBV5-1|TRBJ1-2
TGCGCCAGCAGCTTGAAGCCGGGAGATAACTATGGCTACACCTTC
CASSLKPGDNYGYTF
>TRBD1|.|TRBV5-1|TRBJ1-2
TGCGCCAGCAGCTTGGCCCCGGGGACAGGCTATGGCTACACCTTC
CASSLAPGTGYGYTF
>TRBD1|.|TRBV9|TRBJ1-6
TGTGCCAGCAGCGTAGCCGGGACAGGGGTGTCACCCCTCCACTTT
CASSVAGTGVSPLHF
>TRBD1|.|TRBV5-5|TRBJ1-6
TGTGCCAGCAGCTTACAGGGGGCTAATTCACCCCTCCACTTT
CASSLQGANSPLHF
>.|.|TRBV6-2/TRBV6-3|TRBJ2-7
.
CASSFGAGRLSYEQYF
>.|.|TRBV11-3|TRBJ1-1
TGTGCCAGCAGCTTAGAGCCGGGGCAATTGAGCACTGAAGCTTTCTTT
CASSLEPGQLSTEAFF
>.|.|TRBV28|TRBJ2-7
TGTGCCAGCAGATCAGGGCCCGTTCCCTCCTACGAGCAGTACTTC
CASRSGPVPSYEQYF
>.|.|TRBV28|TRBJ2-5
TGTGCCAGCAGTCTTGGGGGGCAAGAGACCCAGTACTTC
CASSLGGQETQYF
>TRBD2|.|TRBV7-2|TRBJ2-5
TGTGCCAGCAGCACATGGACTAGCGGGGGAAAGACCCAGTACTTC
CASSTWTSGGKTQYF
>.|.|TRBV2|TRBJ1-1
TGTGCCAGCACTTCGGGCAGTTACACTGAAGCTTTCTTT
CASTSGSYTEAFF
>.|.|TRBV29-1|TRBJ1-5
TGCAGCGTCGAACAGGGACAAGGTCAGCCCCAGCATTTT
CSVEQGQGQPQHF
>TRBD2|.|TRBV6-2/TRBV6-3|TRBJ2-5
TGTGCCAGCAGTTACGCGGGGGAGCAAGAGACCCAGTACTTC
CASSYAGEQETQYF
>.|.|TRBV7-2|TRBJ1-2
TGTGCCAGCAGCTTGCGGGAGGGAACTAACTATGGCTACACCTTC
CASSLREGTNYGYTF
>TRBD2|.|TRBV3-1/TRBV3-2|TRBJ2-3
TGTGCCAGCAGCCAACTAGCGGGGTTCACAGATACGCAGTATTTT
CASSQLAGFTDTQYF
>.|.|TRBV7-9|TRBJ2-6
TGTGCCAGCAGCCCCTTTTCTGGGGCCAACGTCCTGACTTTC
CASSPFSGANVLTF
>TRBD2|.|TRBV28|TRBJ2-7
TGTGCCAGTCACCGCCCGGGGGGATACGAGCAGTACTTC
CASHRPGGYEQYF
>.|.|TRBV5-4|TRBJ1-1
TGTGCCAGCAGCTTTATTCCAGGGGAAGAACAGGGTGAAGCTTTCTTT
CASSFIPGEEQGEAFF
>TRBD1|.|TRBV7-3|TRBJ2-7
TGTGCCAGCAGCTTCAACAGGGGATATGAGCAGTACTTC
CASSFNRGYEQYF
>.|.|TRBV5-6|TRBJ1-2
TGTGCCAGCAGCTACCGAGGGGGGGGCTATGGCTACACCTTC
CASSYRGGGYGYTF
>.|.|TRBV29-1|TRBJ1-2
TGCAGCCTAGAGGAAAGGGGGGCCTATGGCTACACCTTC
CSLEERGAYGYTF
>.|once|TRBV7-3|TRBJ2-1
TGTGCCAGCGCCATTGTGGCGGGATCCTCCTACAATGAGCAGTTCTTC
CASAIVAGSSYNEQFF
>TRBD1|.|TRBV28|TRBJ1-2
TGTGCCAGCAGTTTAAACCCGACAGGGAACTATGGCTACACCTTC
CASSLNPTGNYGYTF
>TRBD1|.|TRBV7-2|TRBJ1-1
TGTGCCAGCAGCTTAGCCCAGGGGGCGGTACGTCCAGCTTTCTTT
CASSLAQGAVRPAFF
>.|.|TRBV5-1|TRBJ1-3
TGCGCCAGCAGCCGAGACCTCGTGGGGGCTACTGGAAACACCATATATTTT
CASSRDLVGATGNTIYF
>.|.|TRBV7-2|TRBJ2-3
TGTGCCAGCAGCTTCATTGGGCGGGAAGACACAGATACGCAGTATTTT
CASSFIGREDTDTQYF
>TRBD1|.|TRBV2|TRBJ1-2
TGTGCCAGCAGTGTACAGATGGGGGACAGGGGGCTGGGAAGCTATGGCTACACCTTC
CASSVQMGDRGLGSYGYTF
>TRBD2|few|TRBV5-1|TRBJ2-3
TGCGCCAGCAGCTTCAGCGGGGGGATGGGGTATTTT
CASSFSGGMGYF
>.|.|TRBV7-2|TRBJ2-5
TGTGCCAGCAGCTTAGTCGGGCGGGGGCTCCAAGAGACCCAGTACTTC
CASSLVGRGLQETQYF
>.|.|TRBV11-3|TRBJ2-4
TGTGCCAGCAGCTTAGTCGGAGTACCGATAGCCAAAAACATTCAGTACTTC
CASSLVGVPIAKNIQYF
>.|.|TRBV5-1|TRBJ1-1
TGCGCCAGCAGAATGAGACCAGAACTCGGTGAAGCTTTCTTT
CASRMRPELGEAFF
>TRBD1|.|TRBV5-6|TRBJ1-4
TGTGCCAGCAGCTTGTACAGGGGCGGATACGAAAAACTGTTTTTT
CASSLYRGGYEKLFF
>.|.|TRBV4-1|TRBJ1-2
TGCGCCAGCAGCCAAGAAACTAAGGGCGATGGCTACACCTTC
CASSQETKGDGYTF
>.|.|TRBV20-1|TRBJ2-5
TGCAGTGCTAGTATCGGGGAGGCGCGGGAGACCCAGTACTTC
CSASIGEARETQYF
>.|.|TRBV7-9|TRBJ2-2
TGTGCCAGCAGAGCGGGCGTAAGGGGGCGCCCCACCGGGGAGCTGTTTTTT
CASRAGVRGRPTGELFF
>TRBD1|.|TRBV20-1|TRBJ2-7
TGCAGTGCTCTCACAGGGGGCGAGCAGTACTTC
CSALTGGEQYF
>TRBD1|.|TRBV10-3|TRBJ1-1
TGTGCCATCAGTGAGGAGTCAGGGGGCCCTGAAGCTTTCTTT
CAISEESGGPEAFF
>TRBD1|.|TRBV12-3/TRBV12-4|TRBJ1-6
TGTGCCACCTCCCGGGACAGAAATTCACCCCTCCACTTT
CATSRDRNSPLHF
>.|.|TRBV7-6|TRBJ1-3
TGTGCCAGCAGCTTAGATTGGCCGAGCGGCGACCGAGGAAACACCATATATTTT
CASSLDWPSGDRGNTIYF
>.|.|TRBV7-3|TRBJ1-1
TGTGCCAGCAGCGTCCTCCCGGAGACTGAAGCTTTCTTT
CASSVLPETEAFF
>.|.|TRBV6-5|TRBJ1-1
TGTGCCAGCAGTTACTCGAGGGGGGGGCGGACTGAAGCTTTCTTT
CASSYSRGGRTEAFF
>TRBD1|.|TRBV7-9|TRBJ1-2
TGTGCCAGCAGCTCCACAGGGGGCAGGGCTGGCTACACCTTC
CASSSTGGRAGYTF
>TRBD1|.|TRBV6-5|TRBJ2-7
TGTGCCACCAAAAGGGGGCAGAACTACGAGCAGTACTTC
CATKRGQNYEQYF
>.|.|TRBV3-1/TRBV3-2|TRBJ1-6
TGTGCCAGCAGCCCAGGCAAGGGGCGTGCTTCACCCCTCCACTTT
CASSPGKGRASPLHF
>TRBD1|.|TRBV5-4|TRBJ1-1
TGTGCCAGCAGCCCAGGGGGCAAGGACACTGAAGCTTTCTTT
CASSPGGKDTEAFF
>TRBD1|.|TRBV4-1|TRBJ2-7
TGCGCCAGCAGCCAAGCCGGGACAGCCGACTACGAGCAGTACTTC
CASSQAGTADYEQYF
>.|.|TRBV11-1|TRBJ1-1
TGTGCCAGCTCATGGACAGATTCTGAAGCTTTCTTT
CASSWTDSEAFF
>TRBD1|.|TRBV19|TRBJ2-2
TGTGCCAGTAGTCTCAACGGGCAGGGGGCGAACACCGGGGAGCTGTTTTTT
CASSLNGQGANTGELFF
>.|.|TRBV9|TRBJ2-7
TGTGCCAGCAGCCTCGGACTAACATCCTACGAGCAGTACTTC
CASSLGLTSYEQYF
>TRBD2|few|TRBV7-3|TRBJ2-1
TGTGCCAGCAGCTTAAAGGGCGGAACTAGCGGGGGATATGAGCAGTTCTTC
CASSLKGGTSGGYEQFF
>.|.|TRBV19|TRBJ2-7
TGTGCCAGTAGTGCAACCGGGCCCCCGGTCTACGAGCAGTACTTC
CASSATGPPVYEQYF
>.|.|TRBV7-8|TRBJ1-3
TGTGCCAGCAGCTTAGAAACAGGGATTTTGCTTGGAAACACCATATATTTT
CASSLETGILLGNTIYF
>.|.|TRBV4-1|TRBJ1-5
TGCGCCAGCAGCCAAGAGGGGGCGGACTTCGGGCCCCAGCATTTT
CASSQEGADFGPQHF
>.|.|TRBV3-1/TRBV3-2|TRBJ2-3
TGTGCCAGCAGCCAAGATCTGGTACCCGAAAATACGCAGTATTTT
CASSQDLVPENTQYF
>TRBD1|.|TRBV6-5|TRBJ1-5
TGTGCCAGCAGCACGACAGGGTGGGATCAGCCCCAGCATTTT
CASSTTGWDQPQHF